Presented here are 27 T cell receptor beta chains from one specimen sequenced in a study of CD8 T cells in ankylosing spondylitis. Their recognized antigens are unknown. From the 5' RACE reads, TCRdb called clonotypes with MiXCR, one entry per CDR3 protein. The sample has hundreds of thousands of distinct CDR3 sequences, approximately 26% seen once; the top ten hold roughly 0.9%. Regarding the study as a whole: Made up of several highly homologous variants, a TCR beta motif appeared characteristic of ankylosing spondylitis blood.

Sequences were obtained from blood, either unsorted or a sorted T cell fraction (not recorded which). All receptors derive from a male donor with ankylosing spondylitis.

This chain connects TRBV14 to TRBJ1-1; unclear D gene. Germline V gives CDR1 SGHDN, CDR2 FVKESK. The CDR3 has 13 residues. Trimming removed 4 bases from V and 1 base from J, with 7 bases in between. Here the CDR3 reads CASSRNRNTEAFF. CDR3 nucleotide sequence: TGTGCCAGCAGCCGAAACAGGAACACTGAAGCTTTCTTT.

The CDR3 loop is CSARAFLGRPTGELFF. The DNA for the CDR3 is TGCAGTGCTAGAGCGTTCCTGGGACGACCCACCGGGGAGCTGTTTTTT. This chain joins TRBV20-1 and TRBJ2-2, with D perhaps matching TRBD1 or TRBD2 (5 bases each). This CDR3 comprises 16 residues. Germline CDR1 DFQATT, CDR2 SNEGSKA (reference sequence). Trimming stripped 1 base from V and 4 bases from J, with 16 bases between.

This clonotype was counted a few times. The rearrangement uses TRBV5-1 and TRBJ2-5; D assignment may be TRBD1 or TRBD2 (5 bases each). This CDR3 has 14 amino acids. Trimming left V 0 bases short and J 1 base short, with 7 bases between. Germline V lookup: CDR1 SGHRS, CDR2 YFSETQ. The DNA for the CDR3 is TGCGCCAGCAGCTTGGTGGGACCCCAAGAGACCCAGTACTTC. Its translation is CASSLVGPQETQYF.

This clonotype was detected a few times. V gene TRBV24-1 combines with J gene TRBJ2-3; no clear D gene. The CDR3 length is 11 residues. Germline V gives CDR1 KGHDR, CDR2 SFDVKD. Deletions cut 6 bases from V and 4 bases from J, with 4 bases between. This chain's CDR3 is CATSKSDTQYF. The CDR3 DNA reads TGTGCCACCAGTAAGTCAGATACGCAGTATTTT.

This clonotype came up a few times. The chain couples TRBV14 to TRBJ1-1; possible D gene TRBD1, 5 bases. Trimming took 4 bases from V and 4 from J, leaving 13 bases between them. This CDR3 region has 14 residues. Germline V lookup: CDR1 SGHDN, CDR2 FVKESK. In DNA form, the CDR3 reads TGTGCCAGCAGCCTTACCACCAGGGCCACTGAAGCTTTCTTT. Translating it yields CASSLTTRATEAFF.

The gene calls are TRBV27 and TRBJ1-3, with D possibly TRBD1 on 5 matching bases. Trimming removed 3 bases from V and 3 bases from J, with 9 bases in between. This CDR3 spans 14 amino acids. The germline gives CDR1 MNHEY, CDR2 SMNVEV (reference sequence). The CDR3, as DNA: TGTGCCAGCAGTTTGAAGGGACGTGGAAACACCATATATTTT. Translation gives CASSLKGRGNTIYF.

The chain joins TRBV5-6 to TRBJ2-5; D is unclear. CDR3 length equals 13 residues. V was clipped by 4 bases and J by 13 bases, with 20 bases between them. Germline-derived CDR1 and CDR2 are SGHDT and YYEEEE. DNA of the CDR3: TGTGCCAGCAGCGACCGAAGGCTCGGCATTAGGTACTTC. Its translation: CASSDRRLGIRYF.

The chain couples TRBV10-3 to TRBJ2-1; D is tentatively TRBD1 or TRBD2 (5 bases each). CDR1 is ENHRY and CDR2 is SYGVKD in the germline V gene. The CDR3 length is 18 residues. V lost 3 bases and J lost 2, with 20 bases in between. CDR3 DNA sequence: TGTGCCATCAGTGAACCTTTCGGGGCGGCAACTCCCTACAATGAGCAGTTCTTC. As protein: CAISEPFGAATPYNEQFF.

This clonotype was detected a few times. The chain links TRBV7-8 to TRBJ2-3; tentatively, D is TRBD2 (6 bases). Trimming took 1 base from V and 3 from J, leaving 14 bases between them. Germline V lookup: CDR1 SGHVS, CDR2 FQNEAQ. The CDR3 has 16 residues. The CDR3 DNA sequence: TGTGCCAGCAGCTTAGTTCGGTCTAGCGCGACAGATACGCAGTATTTT. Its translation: CASSLVRSSATDTQYF.

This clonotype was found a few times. The CDR3 DNA reads as TGTGCCACCAGTGAAGCTAGCGTTCCCTACGAGCAGTACTTC. This translates into CATSEASVPYEQYF. The genes are TRBV24-1 and TRBJ2-7; D is perhaps TRBD2 (6 bases). The CDR3 spans 14 residues. CDR1 is KGHDR and CDR2 is SFDVKD in the germline V gene. Trimming removed 4 bases at V and 2 bases at J, with 11 bases between.

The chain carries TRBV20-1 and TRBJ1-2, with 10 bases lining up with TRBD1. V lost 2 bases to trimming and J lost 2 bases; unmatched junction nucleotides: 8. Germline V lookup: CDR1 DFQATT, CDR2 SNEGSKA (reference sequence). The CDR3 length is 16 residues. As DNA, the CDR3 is TGCAGTGCTAGACCGGGACAGGGGTACTTCAACTATGGCTACACCTTC. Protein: CSARPGQGYFNYGYTF.

Here the CDR3 DNA reads TGCAGCGTTGAAGATCAGGGCAGGAATTCACCCCTCCACTTT. This sequence encodes CSVEDQGRNSPLHF. The chain links TRBV29-1 to TRBJ1-6; maybe TRBD1 (5 bases). The CDR3 has 14 amino acids. V dropped 0 bases and J dropped 7 bases, with 10 bases sitting between them. Germline V lookup: CDR1 SQVTM, CDR2 ANQGSEA.

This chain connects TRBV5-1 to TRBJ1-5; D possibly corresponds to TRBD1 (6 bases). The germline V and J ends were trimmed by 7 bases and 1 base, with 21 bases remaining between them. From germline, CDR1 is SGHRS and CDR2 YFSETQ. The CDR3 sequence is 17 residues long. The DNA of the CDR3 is TGCGCCAGCGCGCCTGAACCCGGACAGAGAAGCAATCAGCCCCAGCATTTT. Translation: CASAPEPGQRSNQPQHF.

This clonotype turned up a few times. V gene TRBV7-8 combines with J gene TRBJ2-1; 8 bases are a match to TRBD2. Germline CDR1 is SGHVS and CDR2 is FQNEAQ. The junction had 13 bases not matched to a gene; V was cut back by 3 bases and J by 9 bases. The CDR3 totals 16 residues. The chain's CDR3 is CASSFTSGPFSGEQFF. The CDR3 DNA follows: TGTGCCAGCAGCTTTACTAGCGGCCCATTTTCGGGTGAGCAGTTCTTC.

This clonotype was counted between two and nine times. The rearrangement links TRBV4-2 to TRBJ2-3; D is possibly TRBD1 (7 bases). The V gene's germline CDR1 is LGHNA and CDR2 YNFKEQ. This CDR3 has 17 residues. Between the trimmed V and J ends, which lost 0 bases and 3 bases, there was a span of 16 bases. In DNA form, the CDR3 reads TGTGCCAGCAGCCAAGATGGTAGGACAGGAGGGACAGATACGCAGTATTTT. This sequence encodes CASSQDGRTGGTDTQYF.

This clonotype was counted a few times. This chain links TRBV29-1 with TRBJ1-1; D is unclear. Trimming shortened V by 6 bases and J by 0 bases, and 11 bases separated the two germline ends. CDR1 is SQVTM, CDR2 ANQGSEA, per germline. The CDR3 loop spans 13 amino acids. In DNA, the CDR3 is TGCAGCGTGGGCATATTGGTGAACACTGAAGCTTTCTTT. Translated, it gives CSVGILVNTEAFF. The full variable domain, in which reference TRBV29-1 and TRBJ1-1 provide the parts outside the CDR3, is SAVISQKPSRDICQRGTSLTIQCQVDSQVTMMFWYRQQPGQSLTLIATANQGSEATYESGFVIDKFPISRPNLTFSTLTVSNMSPEDSSIYLCSVGILVNTEAFFGQGTRLTVV.

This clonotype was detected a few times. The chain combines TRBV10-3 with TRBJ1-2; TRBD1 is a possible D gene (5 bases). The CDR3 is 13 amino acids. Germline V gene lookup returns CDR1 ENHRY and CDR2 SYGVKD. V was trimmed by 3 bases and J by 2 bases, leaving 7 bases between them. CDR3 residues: CAISDDRNYGYTF. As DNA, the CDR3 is TGTGCCATCAGTGATGACAGAAACTATGGCTACACCTTC.

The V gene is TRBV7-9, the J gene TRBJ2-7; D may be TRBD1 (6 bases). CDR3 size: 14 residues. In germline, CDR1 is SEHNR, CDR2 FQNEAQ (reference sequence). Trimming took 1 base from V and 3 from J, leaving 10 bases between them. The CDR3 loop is CASSLGGQVYEQYF. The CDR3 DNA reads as TGTGCCAGCAGCTTAGGGGGGCAGGTCTACGAGCAGTACTTC.

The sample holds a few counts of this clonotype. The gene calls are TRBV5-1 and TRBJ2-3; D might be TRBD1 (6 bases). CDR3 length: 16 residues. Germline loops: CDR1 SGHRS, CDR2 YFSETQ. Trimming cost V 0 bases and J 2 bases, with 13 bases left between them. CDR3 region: CASSLGSDRTTDTQYF. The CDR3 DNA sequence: TGCGCCAGCAGCTTGGGATCCGACAGGACCACAGATACGCAGTATTTT.

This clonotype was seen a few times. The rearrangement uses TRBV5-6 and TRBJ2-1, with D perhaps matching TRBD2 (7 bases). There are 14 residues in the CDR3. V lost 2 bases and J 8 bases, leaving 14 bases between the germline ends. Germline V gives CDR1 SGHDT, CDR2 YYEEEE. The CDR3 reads CASSFPTGGHEQFF. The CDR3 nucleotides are TGTGCCAGCAGCTTTCCAACGGGGGGCCATGAGCAGTTCTTC. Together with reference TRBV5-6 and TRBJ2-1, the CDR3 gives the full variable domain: DAGVTQSPTHLIKTRGQQVTLRCSPKSGHDTVSWYQQALGQGPQFIFQYYEEEERQRGNFPDRFSGHQFPNYSSELNVNALLLGDSALYLCASSFPTGGHEQFFGPGTRLTVL.

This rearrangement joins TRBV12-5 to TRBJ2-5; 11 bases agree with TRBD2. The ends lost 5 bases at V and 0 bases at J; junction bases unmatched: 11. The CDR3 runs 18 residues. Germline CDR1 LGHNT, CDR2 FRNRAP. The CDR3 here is CASGPGTSGDNYQETQYF. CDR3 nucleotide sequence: TGTGCTAGTGGTCCGGGGACTAGCGGAGACAATTACCAAGAGACCCAGTACTTC.

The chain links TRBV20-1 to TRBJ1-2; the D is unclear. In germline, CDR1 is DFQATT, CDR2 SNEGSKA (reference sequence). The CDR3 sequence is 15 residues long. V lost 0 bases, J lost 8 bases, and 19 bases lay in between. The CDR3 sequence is CSARDFGRSTEGYTF. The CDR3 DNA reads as TGCAGTGCTAGAGATTTTGGCAGGTCAACGGAGGGCTACACCTTC.

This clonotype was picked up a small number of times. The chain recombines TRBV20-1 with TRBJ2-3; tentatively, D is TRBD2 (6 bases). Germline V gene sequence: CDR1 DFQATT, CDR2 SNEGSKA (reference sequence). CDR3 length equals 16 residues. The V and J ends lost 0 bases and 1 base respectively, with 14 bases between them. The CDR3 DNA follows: TGCAGTGCTAGAGATATAGTAGCGGATCGCACAGATACGCAGTATTTT. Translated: CSARDIVADRTDTQYF.

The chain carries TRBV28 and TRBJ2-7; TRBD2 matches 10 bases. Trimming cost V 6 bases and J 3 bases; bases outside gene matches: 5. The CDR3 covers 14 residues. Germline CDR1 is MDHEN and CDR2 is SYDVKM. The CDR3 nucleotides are TGTGCCAGCAGGGCAGCGGGAGGGCTCTACGAGCAGTACGTC. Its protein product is CASRAAGGLYEQYV.

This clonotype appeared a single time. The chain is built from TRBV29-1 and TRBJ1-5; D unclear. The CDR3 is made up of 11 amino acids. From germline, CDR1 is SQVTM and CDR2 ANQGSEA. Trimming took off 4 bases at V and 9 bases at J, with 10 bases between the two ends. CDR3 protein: CSVVGEGPQHF. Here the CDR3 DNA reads TGCAGCGTTGTAGGAGAGGGGCCCCAGCATTTT.

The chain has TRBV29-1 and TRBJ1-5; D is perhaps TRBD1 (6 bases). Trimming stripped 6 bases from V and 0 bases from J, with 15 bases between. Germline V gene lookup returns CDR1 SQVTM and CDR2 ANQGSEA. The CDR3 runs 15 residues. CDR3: CSVGTGAGSNQPQHF. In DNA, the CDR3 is TGCAGCGTGGGAACGGGGGCAGGTAGCAATCAGCCCCAGCATTTT.

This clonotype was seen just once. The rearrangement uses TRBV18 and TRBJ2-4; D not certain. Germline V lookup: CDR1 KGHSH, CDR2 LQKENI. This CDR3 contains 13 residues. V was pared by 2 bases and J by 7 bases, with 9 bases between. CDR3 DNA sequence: TGTGCCAGCTCACCAACCGAATCGAACATTCAGTACTTC. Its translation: CASSPTESNIQYF. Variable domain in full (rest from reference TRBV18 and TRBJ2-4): NAGVMQNPRHLVRRRGQEARLRCSPMKGHSHVYWYRQLPEEGLKFMVYLQKENIIDESGMPKERFSAEFPKEGPSILRIQQVVRGDSAAYFCASSPTESNIQYFGAGTRLSVL.